The 12 T cell receptor beta chains listed next were all sequenced from one sample in a study of T cell responses to AZD1222 COVID-19 vaccine. Profiling relied on immunoSEQ multiplex PCR, and the TCRdb table lists in-frame clones only, not all of them. The sample includes about 200,000 clones, more than 90% of them seen just once. Sequenced material: peripheral blood, taken 28 days after the second dose of the MenACWY control vaccine. These receptors were taken from an adult who received the MenACWY meningococcal vaccine as a control.

In its sample, this clone was seen once. This chain connects TRBV15 to TRBJ1-4; unclear D gene. The germline V gene has CDR1 LNHNV and CDR2 YYDKDF (reference sequence). V shed 2 bases and J shed 7 bases, with 14 bases lying between them. The length of the CDR3 is 15 residues. The CDR3 loop is CATSRPTPGGEKLFF. The CDR3 DNA reads as TGTGCCACCAGCAGACCGACCCCGGGAGGTGAAAAACTGTTTTTT.

This chain links TRBV5-1 with TRBJ1-1, with TRBD1 matching 9 bases. The CDR3 length is 14 residues. V gave up 4 bases and J gave up 4 bases; unmatched junction bases: 5. The germline gives CDR1 SGHRS, CDR2 YFSETQ. The DNA for the CDR3 is TGCGCCAGCAGCCCTGACAGGGGGGTCACTGAAGCTTTCTTT. As protein: CASSPDRGVTEAFF.

This chain connects TRBV20-1 to TRBJ1-2; a weak D match, TRBD1 (5 bases). The germline CDR1 and CDR2 sequences are DFQATT and SNEGSKA (reference sequence). V was shortened by 3 bases and J by 4 bases, with 18 bases between the two germline ends. The CDR3 spans 15 residues. CDR3 protein: CSASVGGGHPYGYTF. CDR3 nucleotides: TGCAGTGCTAGTGTGGGCGGAGGACACCCCTATGGCTACACCTTC.

The genes are TRBV29-1 and TRBJ1-1, with D perhaps matching TRBD1 (5 bases). The CDR3 covers 13 residues. Germline V lookup: CDR1 SQVTM, CDR2 ANQGSEA. Trimming left V 2 bases short and J 4 bases short, with 11 bases between. The CDR3: CSVERGVGTEAFF. The CDR3 DNA reads as TGCAGCGTTGAAAGGGGTGTAGGCACTGAAGCTTTCTTT. Combining the CDR3 with reference TRBV29-1 and TRBJ1-1 gives the whole variable domain SAVISQKPSRDICQRGTSLTIQCQVDSQVTMMFWYRQQPGQSLTLIATANQGSEATYESGFVIDKFPISRPNLTFSTLTVSNMSPEDSSIYLCSVERGVGTEAFFGQGTRLTVV.

The chain couples TRBV19 to TRBJ2-1, with 8 bases identical to TRBD2. J lost 2 bases, V lost 5 bases, and 5 bases had no gene match. The CDR3 contains 15 residues. Germline V lookup: CDR1 LNHDA, CDR2 SQIVND (reference sequence). The CDR3 region is CASSPSGSTYNEQFF. The CDR3 bases are TGTGCCAGTAGTCCCAGCGGGAGTACCTACAATGAGCAGTTCTTC.

The chain uses TRBV30 and TRBJ2-5, with D hard to call. V was shortened by 2 bases and J by 3 bases, with 4 bases between the two germline ends. Germline V lookup: CDR1 GTSNPN, CDR2 SVGIG (reference sequence). This CDR3 has 11 residues. DNA for the CDR3: TGTGCCTGGAGTCCGGAAGAGACCCAGTACTTC. Translating it yields CAWSPEETQYF.

CDR3: CASSPDGYSGANVLTF. As DNA, the CDR3 is TGTGCCAGCAGCCCGGACGGCTACTCTGGGGCCAACGTCCTGACTTTC. The chain carries TRBV7-3 and TRBJ2-6; no reliable D call. This CDR3 has 16 amino acids. V lost 5 bases to trimming and J lost 0 bases, with 11 bases between them. CDR1 and CDR2 from the germline V gene are SGHTA and FQGTGA.

The rearrangement joins TRBV6-5 to TRBJ1-1; D unresolved. Trimming cost V 5 bases and J 6 bases, with 13 bases left between them. The CDR3 sequence is 13 residues long. CDR1 and CDR2 (germline): MNHEY, SVGAGI. CDR3 region: CASSKPPIPEAFF. CDR3 nucleotides: TGTGCCAGCAGTAAACCCCCAATACCTGAAGCTTTCTTT.

The chain is built from TRBV19 and TRBJ1-3; D is unclear. CDR1 and CDR2 (germline): LNHDA, SQIVND (reference sequence). V was shortened by 7 bases and J by 2 bases, with 9 bases between the two germline ends. This CDR3 spans 13 amino acids. CDR3 sequence reads: CASNQDTGNTIYF. DNA of the CDR3: TGTGCCAGTAATCAGGATACTGGAAACACCATATATTTT.

This chain joins TRBV28 and TRBJ1-2; D possibly corresponds to TRBD1 (5 bases). The CDR3 has 14 amino acids. The germline gives CDR1 MDHEN, CDR2 SYDVKM. Deletions cut 6 bases from V and 9 bases from J, with 20 bases between. DNA for the CDR3: TGTGCCAGCAGCAACACCGGGACTGACTGGCGCTACACCTTC. This translates into CASSNTGTDWRYTF.

In nucleotides, the CDR3 is TGTGCCAGCAGTTTGATCTCTGGAAACACCATATATTTT. It encodes CASSLISGNTIYF. The chain employs TRBV11-2 and TRBJ1-3; the D is unclear. CDR1 is SGHAT and CDR2 is FQNNGV in the germline V gene. V lost 6 bases and J 0 bases, leaving 6 bases between the germline ends. The CDR3 runs to 13 residues.

The V and J genes are TRBV30 and TRBJ1-3; 8 bases align to TRBD1. The junction had 6 bases not matched to a gene; V was cut back by 4 bases and J by 4 bases. The germline gives CDR1 GTSNPN, CDR2 SVGIG (reference sequence). The CDR3 spans 14 residues. CDR3 residues: CAWNRGSAGNTIYF. The CDR3 DNA follows: TGTGCCTGGAACAGGGGGTCGGCAGGAAACACCATATATTTT.